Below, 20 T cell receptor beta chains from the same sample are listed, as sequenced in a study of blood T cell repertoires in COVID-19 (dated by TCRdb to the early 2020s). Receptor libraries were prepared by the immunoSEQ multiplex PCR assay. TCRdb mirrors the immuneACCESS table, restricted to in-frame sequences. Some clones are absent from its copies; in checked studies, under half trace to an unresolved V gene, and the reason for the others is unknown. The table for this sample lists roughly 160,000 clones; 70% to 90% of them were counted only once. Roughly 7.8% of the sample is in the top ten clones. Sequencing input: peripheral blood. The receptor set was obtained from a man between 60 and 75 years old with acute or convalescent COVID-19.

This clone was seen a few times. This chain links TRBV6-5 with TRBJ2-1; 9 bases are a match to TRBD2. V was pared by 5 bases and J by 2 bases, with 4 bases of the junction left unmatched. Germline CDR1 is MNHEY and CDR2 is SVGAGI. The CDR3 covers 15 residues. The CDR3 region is CASSLTSGTYNEQFF. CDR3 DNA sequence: TGTGCCAGCAGTCTGACTAGCGGCACCTACAATGAGCAGTTCTTC.

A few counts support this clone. The CDR3: CASQQGAGQPQHF. CDR3 coding DNA: TGTGCCAGTCAACAGGGGGCAGGACAGCCCCAGCATTTT. The chain links TRBV2 to TRBJ1-5; TRBD1 matches at 9 bases. After removal of 9 bases from V and 7 bases from J, the junction contained 7 bases not matched to a gene. Germline V CDR1 and CDR2: SNHLY, FYNNEI. The CDR3 is made up of 13 amino acids.

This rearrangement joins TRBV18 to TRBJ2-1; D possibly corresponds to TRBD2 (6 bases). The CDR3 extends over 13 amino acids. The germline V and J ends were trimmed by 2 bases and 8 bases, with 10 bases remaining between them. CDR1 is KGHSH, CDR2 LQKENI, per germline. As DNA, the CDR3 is TGTGCCAGCTCACCATCGACTAGGCATGAGCAGTTCTTC. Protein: CASSPSTRHEQFF. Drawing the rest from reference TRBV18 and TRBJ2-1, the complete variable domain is NAGVMQNPRHLVRRRGQEARLRCSPMKGHSHVYWYRQLPEEGLKFMVYLQKENIIDESGMPKERFSAEFPKEGPSILRIQQVVRGDSAAYFCASSPSTRHEQFFGPGTRLTVL.

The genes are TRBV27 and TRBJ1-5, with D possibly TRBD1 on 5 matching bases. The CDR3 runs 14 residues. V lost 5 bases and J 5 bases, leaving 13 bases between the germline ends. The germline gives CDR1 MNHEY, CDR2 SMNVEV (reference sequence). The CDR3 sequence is CASSQGLWDQPQHF. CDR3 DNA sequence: TGTGCCAGCAGTCAGGGACTATGGGATCAGCCCCAGCATTTT.

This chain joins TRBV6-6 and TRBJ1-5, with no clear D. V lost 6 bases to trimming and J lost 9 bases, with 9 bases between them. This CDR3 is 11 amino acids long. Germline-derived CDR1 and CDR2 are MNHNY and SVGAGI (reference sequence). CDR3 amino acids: CASSRTGPQHF. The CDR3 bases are TGTGCCAGCAGCCGTACCGGGCCCCAGCATTTT.

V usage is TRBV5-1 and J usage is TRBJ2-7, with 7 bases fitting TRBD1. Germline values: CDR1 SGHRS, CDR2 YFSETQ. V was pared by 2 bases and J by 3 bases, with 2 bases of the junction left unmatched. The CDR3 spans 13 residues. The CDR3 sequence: CASSLRQGYEQYF. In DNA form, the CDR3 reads TGCGCCAGCAGCTTAAGACAGGGCTACGAGCAGTACTTC.

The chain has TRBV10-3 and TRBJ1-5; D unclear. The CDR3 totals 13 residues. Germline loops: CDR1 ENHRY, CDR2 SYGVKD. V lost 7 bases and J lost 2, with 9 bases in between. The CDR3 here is CAIKMEGNQPQHF. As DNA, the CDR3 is TGTGCCATCAAGATGGAGGGCAATCAGCCCCAGCATTTT.

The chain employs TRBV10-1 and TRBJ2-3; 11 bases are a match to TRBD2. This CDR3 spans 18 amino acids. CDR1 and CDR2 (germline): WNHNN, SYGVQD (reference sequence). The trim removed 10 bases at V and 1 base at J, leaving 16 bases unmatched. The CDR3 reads CANHLPRGLADRTDTQYF. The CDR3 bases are TGCGCCAACCACCTCCCTAGGGGACTAGCGGACCGCACAGATACGCAGTATTTT.

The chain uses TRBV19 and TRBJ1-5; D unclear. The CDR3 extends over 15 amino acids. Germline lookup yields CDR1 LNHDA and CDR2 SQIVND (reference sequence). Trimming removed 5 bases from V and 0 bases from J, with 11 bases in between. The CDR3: CASSRGFSSNQPQHF. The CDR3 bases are TGTGCCAGTAGTCGAGGGTTTTCTAGCAATCAGCCCCAGCATTTT.

The CDR3 here is CATSDWDRNEQYF. CDR3 nucleotide sequence: TGTGCCACCAGTGATTGGGACAGAAACGAGCAGTACTTC. The chain uses TRBV24-1 and TRBJ2-7, with 7 bases that match TRBD1. Unmatched junction bases numbered 2, after V lost 2 bases and J lost 5 bases. Germline CDR1 reads KGHDR; CDR2 reads SFDVKD. The CDR3 has 13 amino acids.

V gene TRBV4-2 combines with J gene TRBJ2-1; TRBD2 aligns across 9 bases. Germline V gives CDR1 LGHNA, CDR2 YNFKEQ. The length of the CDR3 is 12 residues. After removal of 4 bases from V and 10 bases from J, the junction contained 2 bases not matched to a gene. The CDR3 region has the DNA TGTGCCAGCAGCCCCGCGGGAGGGGAGCAGTTCTTC. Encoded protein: CASSPAGGEQFF.

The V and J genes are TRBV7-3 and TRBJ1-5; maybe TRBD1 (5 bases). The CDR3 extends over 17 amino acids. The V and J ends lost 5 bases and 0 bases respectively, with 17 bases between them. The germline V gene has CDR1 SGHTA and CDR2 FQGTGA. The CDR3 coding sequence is TGTGCCAGCAGCATGCGGGACGCAACCTATAGCAATCAGCCCCAGCATTTT. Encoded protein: CASSMRDATYSNQPQHF.

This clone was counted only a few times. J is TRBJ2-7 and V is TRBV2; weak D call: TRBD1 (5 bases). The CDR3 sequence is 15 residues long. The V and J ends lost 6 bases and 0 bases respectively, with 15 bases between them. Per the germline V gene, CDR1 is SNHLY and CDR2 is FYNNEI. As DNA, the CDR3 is TGTGCCAGCAGAGTGTTAGGGGCCCCCTCCTACGAGCAGTACTTC. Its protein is CASRVLGAPSYEQYF.

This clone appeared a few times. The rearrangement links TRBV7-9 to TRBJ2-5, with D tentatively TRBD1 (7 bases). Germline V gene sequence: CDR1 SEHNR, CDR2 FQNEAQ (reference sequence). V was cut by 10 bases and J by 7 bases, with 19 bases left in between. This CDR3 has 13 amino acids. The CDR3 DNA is TGTGCCACCTATAGCGGTCCAGGGGGGACCCAGTACTTC. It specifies CATYSGPGGTQYF.

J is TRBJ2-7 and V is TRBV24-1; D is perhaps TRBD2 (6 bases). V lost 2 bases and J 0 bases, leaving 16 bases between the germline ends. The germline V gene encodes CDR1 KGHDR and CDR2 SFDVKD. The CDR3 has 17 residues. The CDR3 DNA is TGTGCCACCAGTGATTCCCTTGGGGGGACCAGCTCCTACGAGCAGTACTTC. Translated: CATSDSLGGTSSYEQYF.

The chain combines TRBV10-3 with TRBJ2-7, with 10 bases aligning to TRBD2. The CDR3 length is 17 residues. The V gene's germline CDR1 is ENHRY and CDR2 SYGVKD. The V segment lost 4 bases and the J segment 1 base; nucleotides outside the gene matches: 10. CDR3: CAISGPGASGRSYEQYF. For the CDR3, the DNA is TGTGCCATCAGTGGCCCAGGGGCTAGCGGGAGATCCTACGAGCAGTACTTC.

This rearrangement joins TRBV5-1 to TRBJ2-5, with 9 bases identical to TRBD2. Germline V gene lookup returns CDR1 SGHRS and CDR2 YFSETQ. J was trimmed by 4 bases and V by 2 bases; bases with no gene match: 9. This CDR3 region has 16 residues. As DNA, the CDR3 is TGCGCCAGCAGCTTAGGGGCGGGAGGGCCACGAGAGACCCAGTACTTC. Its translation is CASSLGAGGPRETQYF. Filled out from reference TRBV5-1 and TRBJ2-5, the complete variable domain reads KAGVTQTPRYLIKTRGQQVTLSCSPISGHRSVSWYQQTPGQGLQFLFEYFSETQRNKGNFPGRFSGRQFSNSRSEMNVSTLELGDSALYLCASSLGAGGPRETQYFGPGTRLLVL.

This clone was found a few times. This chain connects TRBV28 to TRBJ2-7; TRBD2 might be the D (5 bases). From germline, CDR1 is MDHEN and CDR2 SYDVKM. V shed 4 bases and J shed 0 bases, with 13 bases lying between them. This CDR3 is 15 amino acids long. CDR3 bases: TGTGCCAGCAGTTCCCCCGGGGATATCTCCTACGAGCAGTACTTC. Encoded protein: CASSSPGDISYEQYF.

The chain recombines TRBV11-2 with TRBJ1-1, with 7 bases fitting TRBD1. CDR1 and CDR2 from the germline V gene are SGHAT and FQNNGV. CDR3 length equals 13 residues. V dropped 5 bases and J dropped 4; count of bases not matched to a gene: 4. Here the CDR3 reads CASSIAGGTEAFF. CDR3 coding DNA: TGTGCCAGCAGCATAGCAGGGGGCACTGAAGCTTTCTTT.

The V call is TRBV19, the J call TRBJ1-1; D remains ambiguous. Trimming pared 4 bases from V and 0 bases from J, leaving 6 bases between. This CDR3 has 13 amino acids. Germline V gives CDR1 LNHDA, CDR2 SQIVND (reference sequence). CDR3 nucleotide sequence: TGTGCCAGTAGTACACAGATGAACACTGAAGCTTTCTTT. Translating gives CASSTQMNTEAFF.